What follows describes a single T cell receptor (beta chain). The data were taken from a study of radiation and T cells in renal cell carcinoma. Method: immunoSEQ multiplex PCR; TCRdb's copy keeps in-frame clones and lacks some. Among roughly 78,000 clones, 82% were seen once, and the ten largest hold less than 7%. Sample time point: blood 2 weeks post-SBRT. Sample treatment: 15 Gy SBRT to primary tumor, nephrectomy 4 weeks later. Germline CDR1 and CDR2: SGHDT and YYEEEE. This CDR3 is built from 14 residues. V was pared by 4 bases and J by 12 bases, with 17 bases between. This receptor was taken from a man aged 55 to 70 with renal cell carcinoma. The source was blood, collected from a patient whose treatment included radiotherapy and nephrectomy. The chain couples TRBV5-6 to TRBJ1-6; D remains unclear. DNA of the CDR3: TGTGCCAGCAGCCTGGAGTATTTAAAGGGACCCCTCCACTTT. It specifies CASSLEYLKGPLHF.